This entry lists 18 T cell receptor beta chains sequenced from one sample in a study of blood T cells in healthy people across ages. Sample-barcoded 5' priming and a J-beta primer mix drove a second PCR of roughly 6 to 12 cycles. MiXCR, applied by TCRdb to the 5' RACE reads, yields one record per CDR3 protein. The sample has about 620,000 distinct CDR3 sequences, under 25% seen once. Sequencing was performed on blood. Every receptor here comes from a man between 65 and 85 years old in good health.

A remark on this clonotype: At one boundary the junction diverges from the germline segment, which might be a read error. The V gene is TRBV12-3 or TRBV12-4, the J gene TRBJ1-1, with D perhaps matching TRBD1 (6 bases). The CDR3 has 15 amino acids. The CDR3 is CASSLGGQQDTEAFF. DNA of the CDR3: TGTGCCAGCAGCTTAGGGGGGCAGCAGGACACTGAAGCTTTCTTT.

The CDR3 sequence is CSARQGITSYEQYF. CDR3 in DNA: TGCAGTGCTAGGCAGGGGATCACTTCCTACGAGCAGTACTTC. The rearrangement joins TRBV20-1 to TRBJ2-7, with TRBD1 as a possible D gene (6 bases). Germline assignment: CDR1 DFQATT and CDR2 SNEGSKA (reference sequence). Trimming removed 3 bases at V and 1 base at J, with 13 bases between. The CDR3 consists of 14 residues.

This clonotype has a handful of counts. This rearrangement joins TRBV9 to TRBJ2-2, with D possibly being TRBD1 (6 bases). This CDR3 region has 16 residues. CDR1 is SGDLS, CDR2 YYNGEE, per germline. The V and J ends lost 2 bases and 2 bases respectively, with 13 bases between them. CDR3 region: CASSVSGARNTGELFF. CDR3 coding DNA: TGTGCCAGCAGCGTTTCAGGGGCAAGAAACACCGGGGAGCTGTTTTTT.

This clonotype has a count of ten or more. This chain uses TRBV20-1 with TRBJ2-5; D is unclear. Per the germline V gene, CDR1 is DFQATT and CDR2 is SNEGSKA (reference sequence). V dropped 1 base and J dropped 1 base, with 19 bases sitting between them. This CDR3 spans 17 amino acids. The CDR3 sequence is CSARGLLPNRVQETQYF. As DNA, the CDR3 is TGCAGTGCTAGAGGACTCCTCCCCAACCGGGTCCAAGAGACCCAGTACTTC.

This clonotype occurred a few times. The chain combines TRBV29-1 with TRBJ2-2; the D gene is possibly TRBD2 (5 bases). The germline CDR1 and CDR2 sequences are SQVTM and ANQGSEA. The V and J ends lost 7 bases and 2 bases respectively, with 14 bases between them. This CDR3 is built from 14 residues. In DNA form, the CDR3 reads TGCAGCGCCCGAGAGCGGACTAACACCGGGGAGCTGTTTTTT. This encodes CSARERTNTGELFF.

This clonotype was picked up a small number of times. The V gene is TRBV4-1, the J gene TRBJ2-7; D is possibly TRBD2 (6 bases). CDR1 is MGHRA, CDR2 YSYEKL, per germline. V shed 0 bases and J shed 1 base, with 13 bases lying between them. This CDR3 is built from 16 residues. CDR3 in DNA: TGCGCCAGCAGCCAAGAACGGACTACCCGATCCTACGAGCAGTACTTC. Encoded protein: CASSQERTTRSYEQYF.

This clonotype was seen at least ten times. CDR3 region: CASSSLRSEFSGANVLTF. The DNA of the CDR3 is TGTGCCAGCAGTTCGCTTCGGAGCGAATTCTCTGGGGCCAACGTCCTGACTTTC. The chain carries TRBV12-3 or TRBV12-4 and TRBJ2-6; D not certain. The CDR3 is made up of 18 amino acids. Trimming removed 4 bases at V and 0 bases at J, with 16 bases between.

This clonotype was counted a few times. The V gene is TRBV9, the J gene TRBJ2-5; D might be TRBD1 or TRBD2, each matching 5 bases. Germline CDR1 reads SGDLS; CDR2 reads YYNGEE. Between the trimmed V and J ends, which lost 4 bases and 2 bases, there was a span of 15 bases. The CDR3 runs to 15 residues. CDR3 loop: CASSLNPWGQETQYF. CDR3 nucleotides: TGTGCCAGCAGCCTGAACCCGTGGGGGCAAGAGACCCAGTACTTC.

The table lists this clonotype with a few counts. V and J are TRBV4-3 and TRBJ1-4, with TRBD1 as a possible D gene (5 bases). Trimming cost V 4 bases and J 0 bases, with 12 bases left between them. CDR3 length: 16 amino acids. Germline values: CDR1 LGHNA, CDR2 YSLEER. The CDR3 nucleotides are TGCGCCAGCAGCCGGACATTCGGGTCAACTAATGAAAAACTGTTTTTT. Its protein is CASSRTFGSTNEKLFF.

The table lists this clonotype with many counts. Sequence at one end of the junction differs from germline and may be a read error. J is TRBJ2-7 and V is TRBV28; D is unclear. This CDR3 has 15 residues. CDR1 is MDHEN, CDR2 SYDVKM, per germline. Written as DNA, the CDR3 is TGTGCCAGCACCCCTGCGTCCGTGCTTTCCTCCGAGCAGTACTTC. It yields the protein CASTPASVLSSEQYF.

This clonotype has more than one count but fewer than ten. The chain joins TRBV2 to TRBJ2-1; 7 nucleotides align to TRBD1. The CDR3 is made up of 14 amino acids. With V trimmed by 6 bases and J by 1 base, 3 bases remained unmatched. Germline CDR1 is SNHLY and CDR2 is FYNNEI. CDR3 nucleotides: TGTGCCAGCAGGGACAGGCAGTCCTACAATGAGCAGTTCTTC. Protein product: CASRDRQSYNEQFF. The full variable domain, in which reference TRBV2 and TRBJ2-1 provide the parts outside the CDR3, is EPEVTQTPSHQVTQMGQEVILRCVPISNHLYFYWYRQILGQKVEFLVSFYNNEISEKSEIFDDQFSVERPDGSNFTLKIRSTKLEDSAMYFCASRDRQSYNEQFFGPGTRLTVL.

This clonotype came up many times. DNA of the CDR3: TGTGCCAGCAGCTCCCAAAGCAGAGCGAACACTGAAGCTTTCTTT. It codes for CASSSQSRANTEAFF. V gene TRBV5-6 combines with J gene TRBJ1-1; D ambiguous. V was pared by 3 bases and J by 1 base, with 13 bases between. CDR1 and CDR2 (germline): SGHDT, YYEEEE. The CDR3 totals 15 residues. The full variable domain, in which reference TRBV5-6 and TRBJ1-1 provide the parts outside the CDR3, is DAGVTQSPTHLIKTRGQQVTLRCSPKSGHDTVSWYQQALGQGPQFIFQYYEEEERQRGNFPDRFSGHQFPNYSSELNVNALLLGDSALYLCASSSQSRANTEAFFGQGTRLTVV.

This clonotype was seen a few times. The junction differs from germline at one of its ends, possibly a read error. The genes are TRBV7-7 and TRBJ2-2; 10 bases align to TRBD1. Germline CDR1 is SSHAT and CDR2 is FNYEAQ (reference sequence). The CDR3 sequence is 15 residues long. CDR3 DNA: TGTGCTAGCAGCCCGACAGGGGGCCGTTCCGGGGGGCTGTTTTTT. Protein product: CASSPTGGRSGGLFF.

This clonotype appeared a few times. The rearrangement links TRBV6-5 to TRBJ2-5; D perhaps matches TRBD1 (6 bases). The CDR3 extends over 14 amino acids. From germline, CDR1 is MNHEY and CDR2 SVGAGI. V was clipped by 7 bases and J by 4 bases, with 16 bases between them. The CDR3 nucleotides are TGTGCCAGCATCGGCCGGGGACAAGGAGAGACCCAGTACTTC. Its translation: CASIGRGQGETQYF.

The genes are TRBV3-1 and TRBJ2-5; D possibly uses TRBD1 or TRBD2 (7 bases each). Germline CDR1 is LGHDT and CDR2 is YNNKEL (reference sequence). The CDR3 totals 16 residues. The ends were cut back, 4 bases at V and 11 bases at J, with 26 bases in the middle. For the CDR3, the DNA is TGTGCCAGCAGCCCGGGGGGTACAGGGGCAACTCTGGGTCAGTACTTC. It specifies CASSPGGTGATLGQYF.

This clonotype has more than one count but fewer than ten. V usage is TRBV3-1 and J usage is TRBJ2-1; TRBD2 matches at 7 bases. The DNA end lines up better with TRBJ2-7; the J call may be wrong. Germline CDR1 and CDR2: LGHDT and YNNKEL (reference sequence). This CDR3 region has 13 residues. For the CDR3, the DNA is TGTGCCAGCAGCCGGTTCGGGGGGTACGAGCAGTACTTC. This translates into CASSRFGGYEQYF.

This chain connects TRBV18 to TRBJ2-7, with 11 bases fitting TRBD2. From germline, CDR1 is KGHSH and CDR2 LQKENI. Trimming at V came to 6 bases and at J to 7 bases, leaving 11 bases not matched to a gene. This CDR3 is 15 amino acids long. CDR3 nucleotides: TGTGCCAGCTCGCTAACCGGGACTAGCGGAAGAGAGCAGTACTTC. Protein: CASSLTGTSGREQYF.

This clonotype came up a few times. The V call is TRBV2, the J call TRBJ1-3, with D unresolved. V shed 4 bases and J shed 2 bases, with 3 bases lying between them. The CDR3 totals 12 residues. The germline V gene has CDR1 SNHLY and CDR2 FYNNEI. The chain's CDR3 is CASSVAGNTIYF. CDR3 DNA sequence: TGTGCCAGCAGTGTCGCTGGAAACACCATATATTTT.